This is a list of T cell receptor beta chains from one sample in a study of identical twins. MiXCR, applied by TCRdb to the 5' RACE reads, yields one record per CDR3 protein. The repertoire holds approximately 620,000 distinct CDR3 sequences, with 8.5% to 9.5% as singletons. The sample was also reused in another study, on yellow fever vaccine responses in identical twins.

The specimen was PBMCs. These receptors were taken from a woman between 18 and 30 years old in good health. CDR3s include the opening cysteine and the closing phenylalanine or tryptophan. A D gene is named only where the DNA matches it firmly. Some rows mark clone size as missing; the rest say once, few, many or name a class of expanded clone.

NA | TRBJ2-2 | many | TRBV11-2 | CASSPVLQNIGELFF | TGTGCCAGCAGCCCCGTGCTTCAGAATATCGGGGAGCTGTTTTTT
NA | TRBJ2-2 | few | TRBV6-2/TRBV6-3 | CASSYETANTGELFF | TGTGCCAGCAGTTATGAGACAGCTAACACCGGGGAGCTGTTTTTT
TRBD2 | TRBJ2-5 | NA | TRBV3-1 | CASRKRGTATKQETQYF | TGTGCCAGCAGAAAGCGGGGGACGGCGACTAAACAAGAGACCCAGTACTTC
NA | TRBJ2-4 | many | TRBV20-1 | CSLLQGGKNIQYF | TGCAGCCTCCTACAGGGAGGCAAAAACATTCAGTACTTC
TRBD2 | TRBJ2-5 | many | TRBV10-3 | CAISFLAGGPQETQYF | TGTGCCATCAGCTTTCTAGCGGGGGGCCCCCAAGAGACCCAGTACTTC
TRBD2 | TRBJ2-3 | NA | TRBV5-1 | CASSALGGITDTQYF | TGCGCCAGCAGCGCGCTCGGGGGGATCACAGATACGCAGTATTTT
NA | TRBJ2-7 | NA | TRBV20-1 | CSAGRGRGSYEQYF | TGCAGTGCGGGTCGCGGCAGGGGTTCCTACGAGCAGTACTTC
NA | TRBJ2-7 | many | TRBV20-1 | CSAPGQNYEQYF | TGCAGTGCCCCGGGCCAGAACTACGAGCAGTACTTC
NA | TRBJ2-7 | few | TRBV29-1 | CSVTSISSYEQYF | TGCAGCGTTACCTCAATATCCTCCTACGAGCAGTACTTC
TRBD2 | TRBJ2-2 | NA | TRBV12-3/TRBV12-4 | CASRKRGATGELFF | TGTGCCAGCAGAAAGCGGGGGGCCACCGGGGAGCTGTTTTTT
TRBD1 | TRBJ2-3 | NA | TRBV29-1 | CSVARDRGTDTQYF | TGCAGCGTCGCCCGGGACAGGGGGACAGATACGCAGTATTTT
NA | TRBJ2-7 | many | TRBV12-3/TRBV12-4 | CASSWGRRPYEQYF | TGTGCCAGCAGTTGGGGACGGAGACCCTACGAGCAGTACTTC
TRBD1 | TRBJ2-5 | many | TRBV7-9 | CASSSPGQGIQETQYF | TGTGCCAGCAGCTCGCCGGGACAGGGGATCCAAGAGACCCAGTACTTC
NA | TRBJ2-7 | NA | TRBV5-1 | CASSPPGATHYEQYF | TGCGCCAGCAGCCCCCCGGGAGCGACTCACTACGAGCAGTACTTC
TRBD1 | TRBJ2-6 | few | TRBV27 | CASAGQGASGANVLTF | TGTGCCAGTGCGGGACAGGGGGCATCTGGGGCCAACGTCCTGACTTTC
TRBD1 | TRBJ2-7 | few | TRBV29-1 | CSVESDRGNEQYF | TGCAGCGTTGAATCCGACAGGGGCAACGAGCAGTACTTC
NA | TRBJ2-3 | NA | TRBV6-1 | CASSLGERIGADTQYF | TGTGCCAGCAGTCTGGGGGAGCGCATAGGGGCAGATACGCAGTATTTT
TRBD1 | TRBJ1-3 | many | TRBV3-1 | CASSPGTGAGNTIYF | TGTGCCAGCAGCCCTGGGACAGGGGCTGGAAACACCATATATTTT
TRBD2 | TRBJ2-1 | many | TRBV5-1 | CASSFTSGTVDEQFF | TGCGCCAGCAGCTTTACTAGCGGGACCGTCGATGAGCAGTTCTTC
TRBD2 | TRBJ2-1 | few | TRBV12-3/TRBV12-4 | CASSLALSGRVHEQFF | TGTGCCAGCAGTTTAGCGCTTAGCGGGAGAGTCCATGAGCAGTTCTTC
TRBD2 | TRBJ2-7 | few | TRBV5-1 | CASSYGTSGRNGGQYF | TGCGCCAGCAGCTACGGGACTAGCGGGCGAAATGGGGGGCAGTACTTC
NA | TRBJ1-1 | NA | TRBV5-1 | CASSSGGQAGAEAFF | TGCGCCAGCAGCTCCGGGGGACAAGCGGGGGCAGAAGCTTTCTTT
TRBD2 | TRBJ2-1 | NA | TRBV11-2 | CASGDIAGGRDEQFF | TGTGCCAGCGGAGACATAGCGGGAGGGCGAGATGAGCAGTTCTTC
NA | TRBJ2-4 | few | TRBV7-9 | CASSPGAGPWDIQYF | TGTGCCAGCAGCCCGGGGGCAGGGCCGTGGGACATTCAGTACTTC
TRBD1 | TRBJ2-7 | NA | TRBV2 | CASRARDRVFYEQYF | TGTGCCAGCAGGGCCCGGGACAGAGTTTTCTACGAGCAGTACTTC
TRBD2 | TRBJ2-7 | few | TRBV6-5 | CASSYSIGAGGPGEQYF | TGTGCCAGCAGTTACTCGATTGGAGCGGGAGGGCCAGGGGAGCAGTACTTC
NA | TRBJ2-6 | NA | TRBV4-3 | CASSPEGSGANVLTF | TGCGCCAGCAGCCCTGAGGGCTCTGGGGCCAACGTCCTGACTTTC
TRBD1 | TRBJ2-7 | few | TRBV15 | CATSTPTGTEYEQYF | TGTGCCACCAGCACCCCCACCGGGACAGAGTACGAGCAGTACTTC
NA | TRBJ2-7 | NA | TRBV7-6 | CASSGYAEGSYEQYF | TGTGCCAGCAGCGGATACGCGGAGGGCTCCTACGAGCAGTACTTC
TRBD2 | TRBJ2-3 | NA | TRBV10-1 | CASSENQREGSDTQYF | TGCGCCAGCAGTGAGAACCAGCGGGAGGGCTCAGATACGCAGTATTTT
NA | TRBJ1-1 | NA | TRBV7-9 | CASSPTRDTEAFF | TGTGCCAGCAGCCCTACCCGCGACACTGAAGCTTTCTTT
NA | TRBJ1-6 | many | TRBV11-2 | CASSLRTGLTLDNSPLHF | TGTGCCAGCAGCTTACGTACAGGGCTTACCCTCGATAATTCACCCCTCCACTTT
NA | TRBJ2-2 | few | TRBV20-1 | CSARSSRVGIAGPGELFF | TGCAGTGCTAGATCTTCCAGGGTGGGGATAGCTGGCCCCGGGGAGCTGTTTTTT
NA | TRBJ2-7 | few | TRBV20-1 | CSAGTVGYEQYF | TGCAGTGCTGGGACCGTCGGCTACGAGCAGTACTTC
NA | TRBJ2-7 | NA | TRBV3-1 | CASCQGTGEQYF | TGTGCCAGCTGCCAAGGAACAGGCGAGCAGTACTTC
TRBD1 | TRBJ2-3 | NA | TRBV29-1 | CSVTPTGGSGDTQYF | TGCAGCGTCACGCCGACAGGGGGCAGTGGGGATACGCAGTATTTT
NA | TRBJ2-7 | few | TRBV20-1 | CSARERRFYEQYF | TGCAGTGCTAGAGAACGGAGGTTCTACGAGCAGTACTTC
TRBD1 | TRBJ2-5 | NA | TRBV18 | CASSPVGVPGQLQETQYF | TGTGCCAGCTCACCCGTTGGAGTCCCGGGACAGCTTCAAGAGACCCAGTACTTC
NA | TRBJ1-4 | NA | TRBV29-1 | CSVGGSEKLFF | TGCAGCGTTGGGGGCTCGGAGAAACTGTTTTTT
NA | TRBJ1-5 | few | TRBV24-1 | CATSDNRASQPQHF | TGTGCCACCAGTGATAACAGGGCCAGTCAGCCCCAGCATTTT
NA | TRBJ2-3 | many | TRBV29-1 | CSVEEWAGNTDTQYF | TGCAGCGTTGAAGAGTGGGCCGGCAACACAGATACGCAGTATTTT
NA | TRBJ2-3 | few | TRBV3-1 | CASSPPGFRHTDTQYF | TGTGCCAGCAGCCCCCCAGGGTTTCGGCACACAGATACGCAGTATTTT
NA | TRBJ2-7 | few | TRBV14 | CASSQGVWISYEQYF | TGTGCCAGCAGCCAAGGGGTCTGGATCTCCTACGAGCAGTACTTC
NA | TRBJ2-7 | many | TRBV12-3/TRBV12-4 | CASSLGGWQYF | TGTGCCAGCAGTTTGGGGGGATGGCAGTACTTC
NA | TRBJ2-3 | many | TRBV20-1 | CSVGGSRKQGSTDTQYF | TGCAGTGTAGGCGGGTCCCGAAAGCAGGGAAGCACAGATACGCAGTATTTT
TRBD2 | TRBJ2-1 | few | TRBV15 | CATSRGSRGGLYNEQFF | TGTGCCACCAGCAGAGGGTCGCGGGGGGGCTTATACAATGAGCAGTTCTTC
TRBD2 | TRBJ2-5 | many | TRBV6-5 | CASSSRLTGRSYQETQYF | TGTGCCAGCAGTTCACGGCTAACCGGGAGGTCGTACCAAGAGACCCAGTACTTC
TRBD1 | TRBJ1-1 | many | TRBV20-1 | CSAMETGFWTEAFF | TGCAGTGCGATGGAGACAGGGTTTTGGACTGAAGCTTTCTTT
NA | TRBJ2-2 | few | TRBV29-1 | CSVQGPLNTGELFF | TGCAGCGTTCAGGGGCCCCTGAACACCGGGGAGCTGTTTTTT
NA | TRBJ2-7 | few | TRBV4-3 | CASSEGGTATSYEQYF | TGCGCCAGCAGCGAGGGGGGGACAGCGACTTCCTACGAGCAGTACTTC
NA | TRBJ2-7 | NA | TRBV27 | CASSLWGAEPYEQYF | TGTGCCAGCAGTTTATGGGGGGCCGAGCCCTACGAGCAGTACTTC
NA | TRBJ1-5 | many | TRBV28 | CASSLRSGLGNQPQHF | TGTGCCAGCAGTTTAAGGTCAGGGCTTGGCAATCAGCCCCAGCATTTT
NA | TRBJ1-4 | few | TRBV6-5 | CASSLGPSTSGKLFF | TGTGCCAGCAGTTTAGGTCCCTCGACGTCTGGAAAACTGTTTTTT
NA | TRBJ1-3 | NA | TRBV27 | CASRKRGGAGNTIYF | TGTGCCAGCAGGAAGCGAGGGGGGGCTGGAAACACCATATATTTT
NA | TRBJ2-7 | NA | TRBV7-6 | CASSADSGYEQYF | TGTGCCAGCAGCGCGGACAGCGGATACGAGCAGTACTTC
TRBD1 | TRBJ1-1 | many | TRBV3-1 | CASSQVQGAEAFF | TGTGCCAGCAGCCAAGTGCAGGGGGCTGAAGCTTTCTTT
NA | TRBJ1-4 | NA | TRBV7-9 | CASSLDRVSEKLFF | TGTGCCAGCAGCTTAGACAGGGTCTCGGAAAAACTGTTTTTT
TRBD1 | TRBJ1-1 | many | TRBV7-3 | CASSQQGSPMILF | TGTGCCAGCAGCCAACAGGGGTCTCCGATGATCCTCTTT